The 2 T cell receptor beta chains listed next were all sequenced from one sample in a study of Ad26.COV2.S vaccination and SARS-CoV-2 variants. Indicated treatment: around 19 received Ad26.COV2.S at low or high dose, single or two shots; about 5 received placebo; per-sample allocation not given. Samples analyzed were those drawn on day 63 after the first vaccine or placebo injection. The repertoire was sequenced with immunoSEQ multiplex PCR; TCRdb's copy has only in-frame clones and lacks some. The table shows about 250,000 clones, with more than 70% occurring only once. Sequencing used peripheral blood, obtained in a trial of Ad26.COV2.S vaccine versus placebo. The receptors stem from a person between 18 and 65 years old who received the Ad26.COV2.S COVID-19 vaccine or a placebo.

The CDR3 DNA follows: TGCGCCAGCAGCCACCCCGGACAGGGCGTAGCGGGAGAGCAGTTCTTC. Translating gives CASSHPGQGVAGEQFF. The chain combines TRBV4-1 with TRBJ2-1, with D possibly called TRBD1 or TRBD2 (8 bases each). The CDR3 contains 16 residues. Germline V gene sequence: CDR1 MGHRA, CDR2 YSYEKL. Trimming stripped 3 bases from V and 10 bases from J, with 22 bases between.

The rearrangement links TRBV15 to TRBJ2-7; D is uncertain. V was clipped by 0 bases and J by 0 bases, with 12 bases between them. The CDR3 is 16 amino acids. CDR1 is LNHNV, CDR2 YYDKDF, per germline (reference sequence). For the CDR3, the DNA is TGTGCCACCAGCAGAGACCGAGGCCGCAGCTCCTACGAGCAGTACTTC. This translates into CATSRDRGRSSYEQYF.